Below, 2 T cell receptor beta chains from the same sample are listed, as sequenced in a study of cytomegalovirus exposure and HLA in healthy donors. The PCR employed 60 Vbeta primers together with 13 Jbeta primers. The protocol was immunoSEQ multiplex PCR, while the TCRdb copy is restricted to in-frame clones and leaves out a portion. In the table there are some 160,000 clones, around 80% of which are singletons. Input material: PBMCs. These receptors originate from a woman in her late teens or twenties in good health and CMV-seronegative.

The chain carries TRBV5-4 and TRBJ1-5; maybe TRBD1 (5 bases). Germline V CDR1 and CDR2: SGHNT, YYREEE (reference sequence). The CDR3 has 15 amino acids. V lost 1 base and J lost 2, with 10 bases in between. The CDR3 region has the DNA TGTGCCAGCAGCTTGTTTGGGGCAGGCAATCAGCCCCAGCATTTT. Translating it yields CASSLFGAGNQPQHF.

The CDR3 coding sequence is TGCGCCAGCAGCTTGTCAGGGGGCTATGGCTACACCTTC. Its protein is CASSLSGGYGYTF. The rearrangement links TRBV5-1 to TRBJ1-2; TRBD1 matches 7 bases. The CDR3 totals 13 residues. V shed 1 base and J 4 bases; nucleotides not matched to a gene: 1. Germline values: CDR1 SGHRS, CDR2 YFSETQ.